The sequence of this T cell receptor (beta chain) was determined in a study of T-cell reconstitution after alpha-beta-depleted transplantation in children. In regard to this clonotype: What it binds is not known.

Using unique molecular identifiers, the investigators prepared the TCRbeta library. TCRdb fed the PCR reads into MiXCR, producing one record per CDR3 protein. The data contain 450,000 to 600,000 distinct CDR3 sequences, 10% to 15% of them seen just once; the ten biggest clones take up over 2%. Findings and caveats of the study: By about two months after transplant, alpha-beta T cells reportedly arose from several hundred graft clones that had expanded.

V lost 8 bases to trimming and J lost 0 bases, with 13 bases between them. The CDR3 runs 14 residues. CDR1 and CDR2 from the germline V gene are SGHTA and FQGNSA. The receptor was derived from a male patient younger than 18 who had a stem cell transplant for acute myeloid leukemia, so the T cells may come from the graft donor. The specimen was PBMCs, mostly from graft donor cells, collected 360 days after TCRalphabeta/CD19-depleted stem cell transplant. The rearrangement uses TRBV7-2 and TRBJ2-5, with D possibly TRBD1 on 5 matching bases. CDR3 sequence (DNA): TGTGCCAGCGGGGCAGATTTGTACCAAGAGACCCAGTACTTC. The encoded protein is CASGADLYQETQYF.